This TCR beta chain came from a study of blood T cell repertoires in COVID-19. Across the whole study: Whether acute or convalescent, the COVID-19 samples came from the United States, Italy and Spain. T cells, B-cell-depleted T cells, or PBMCs supplied cDNA or gDNA.

V dropped 4 bases and J dropped 6 bases, with 13 bases sitting between them. Per the germline V gene, CDR1 is SNHLY and CDR2 is FYNNEI. The CDR3 consists of 14 residues. Authors' analysis steps: The authors estimated nucleated cell counts from reference gene primer amplification. This table comes from immunoSEQ multiplex PCR, and its TCRdb copy is limited to in-frame clones, with some not included. V and J calls and clone size come straight from that table; D and trimming were deduced from the DNA. The table lists about 330,000 clones, approximately 92% of them singletons, with about 18% in the top ten.

The sample was PBMCs or T cells enriched from blood (not recorded which). The TCR was taken from a woman aged 25 to 39 who had recovered from COVID-19. The rearrangement links TRBV2 to TRBJ1-5; D gene ambiguous. CDR3 DNA sequence: TGTGCCAGCAGTGCGGATGGGGAGGCTCAGCCCCAGCATTTT. Amino acids: CASSADGEAQPQHF. Using reference TRBV2 and TRBJ1-5 for the parts outside the CDR3, the full variable domain is EPEVTQTPSHQVTQMGQEVILRCVPISNHLYFYWYRQILGQKVEFLVSFYNNEISEKSEIFDDQFSVERPDGSNFTLKIRSTKLEDSAMYFCASSADGEAQPQHFGDGTRLSIL.